This T cell receptor (beta chain) was recovered during a study of T-cell reconstitution after alpha-beta-depleted transplantation in children. TCRbeta library construction was performed incorporating unique molecular identifiers. MiXCR, run by TCRdb on the PCR reads, gives a single entry per CDR3 protein. The repertoire has 170,000 or so distinct CDR3 sequences, about 6.4% of them found once; the top ten carry more than 2.5%. This clonotype was found a few times. V was cut by 3 bases and J by 2 bases, with 14 bases left in between. The CDR3 is made up of 17 amino acids. Germline V gene sequence: CDR1 MNHEY, CDR2 SMNVEV (reference sequence).

The source material was PBMCs from the stem cell graft donor, sampled from the stem cell graft. This TCR was sampled from a human donor who donated a stem cell graft to a child with Wiskott-Aldrich syndrome. The chain couples TRBV27 to TRBJ1-6; D is perhaps TRBD1 (6 bases). CDR3 loop: CASSFIRGGTYNSPLHF. The CDR3 DNA reads TGTGCCAGCAGTTTTATCAGGGGAGGGACCTATAATTCACCCCTCCACTTT.